These T cell receptor beta chains were read from a single sample in a study of blood T cell repertoires in COVID-19. The repertoire was sequenced with immunoSEQ multiplex PCR; TCRdb's copy has only in-frame clones and lacks some. The data contain hundreds of thousands of clones, roughly 91% of them singletons. Sequenced input: peripheral blood. The receptor source for this set is a woman aged 25 to 45 with COVID-19, enrolled during active disease. CDR3s include the opening cysteine and the closing phenylalanine or tryptophan.

TRBV5-1	TRBJ2-3	CASATGTGGRDTQYF
TRBV2	TRBJ2-2	CASQTWRGTGELFF
TRBV7-9	TRBJ1-3	CASSNQGSGNTIYF
TRBV12-3/TRBV12-4	TRBJ1-1	CASSWVLGGLAFF
TRBV29-1	TRBJ1-2	CSVLFYGYTF
TRBV30	TRBJ2-7	CAWSPGTVPQYF
TRBV28	TRBJ1-1	CASSPPSRHTEAFF
TRBV11-2	TRBJ2-3	CASSFGGVSTDTQYF
TRBV7-9	TRBJ1-4	CATSGGIWQPNEKLFF
TRBV5-4	TRBJ1-2	CASSQNGGPNYGYTF
TRBV5-5	TRBJ2-2	CASPGGRDTGELFF
TRBV15	TRBJ1-1	CATSIRRGLEAFF
TRBV5-1	TRBJ1-2	CASSLVPESYGYTF
TRBV24-1	TRBJ2-3	CATSAWGSSGGPGTQYF
TRBV19	TRBJ1-6	CASTTRGGSAPLHF
TRBV27	TRBJ1-1	CASSFEQFEAFF
TRBV18	TRBJ1-1	CASSPGTGGALGAFF
TRBV6-5	TRBJ1-1	CASSAGEPEAFF
TRBV15	TRBJ1-1	CATSPDILNTEAFF
TRBV7-9	TRBJ2-7	CASTLGVDYEQYF
TRBV7-9	TRBJ2-5	CASSLVGVTQYF
TRBV20-1	TRBJ2-5	CSAGFQETQYF
TRBV27	TRBJ2-1	CASSLQLAGGPVEQFF
TRBV7-8	TRBJ1-5	CATSRETGDQPQHF
TRBV7-9	TRBJ1-4	CASSLGFGEEKLFF
TRBV5-4	TRBJ2-5	CASSLGRTSETQYF
TRBV6-1	TRBJ2-5	CASSELGAGTQYF
TRBV28	TRBJ1-3	CASRGGSTSGNTIYF
TRBV5-1	TRBJ2-5	CASSLTSGGTQETQYF
TRBV13	TRBJ1-6	CASSPQGQAVNSPLHF
TRBV4-2	TRBJ2-1	CASSHAGTGMNEQFF
TRBV5-1	TRBJ2-5	CASSLAVETQYF
TRBV19	TRBJ2-5	CASSIGAGRETQYF
TRBV18	TRBJ2-2	CASSPGGANTGELFF
TRBV2	TRBJ1-4	CASGKGANEKLFF
TRBV5-6	TRBJ1-2	CASSPAGGGDYGYTF